Listed below are T cell receptor beta chains from one sample, sequenced in a study of cytomegalovirus exposure and HLA in healthy donors. Profiling relied on immunoSEQ multiplex PCR, and the TCRdb table lists in-frame clones only, not all of them. The sample shows roughly 70,000 clones, approximately 96% of them seen only once. The sequenced sample consisted of PBMCs. These TCRs come from a man younger than 35 in good health and CMV-seronegative. The CDR3 runs from the conserved cysteine through the conserved F or W. D genes are given only for firm matches. Some rows mark clone size as missing; the rest say once, few, many or name a class of expanded clone.

>TRBV27|once|TRBD1|TRBJ2-1
CASSRQGAYNEQFF
TGTGCCAGCAGTCGACAGGGGGCGTACAATGAGCAGTTCTTC
>TRBV6-5|-|-|TRBJ1-1
CASSYVVGGNTEAFF
TGTGCCAGCAGTTACGTAGTCGGGGGAAACACTGAAGCTTTCTTT
>TRBV7-9|-|TRBD1|TRBJ1-2
CASSLADRVTYGYTF
TGTGCCAGCAGCTTAGCGGACAGGGTAACCTATGGCTACACCTTC
>TRBV6-5|-|TRBD1|TRBJ1-1
CASGSRQGAGTEAFF
TGTGCCAGCGGGTCCCGACAGGGGGCAGGAACTGAAGCTTTCTTT
>TRBV7-3|-|-|TRBJ1-6
CASSLIAAANSPLHF
TGTGCCAGCAGCTTAATTGCGGCGGCTAATTCACCCCTCCACTTT
>TRBV30|-|-|TRBJ1-1
CAKSRDTGTEAFF
TGTGCCAAATCTCGGGACACTGGGACTGAAGCTTTCTTT
>TRBV9|-|TRBD2|TRBJ2-3
CASSVRGLAGGDTQYF
TGTGCCAGCAGCGTACGGGGACTAGCGGGGGGGGATACGCAGTATTTT
>TRBV4-1|-|TRBD1|TRBJ1-4
CASSYTTGVREKLFF
TGCGCCAGCAGCTACACGACAGGGGTTCGAGAAAAACTGTTTTTT
>TRBV19|-|-|TRBJ1-1
CASSIGGRGTLNTEAFF
TGTGCCAGTAGTATAGGAGGCAGGGGTACTTTGAACACTGAAGCTTTCTTT
>TRBV28|-|TRBD1|TRBJ1-4
CASSNRQGNNEKLFF
TGTGCCAGCAGTAACCGACAGGGGAATAATGAAAAACTGTTTTTT
>TRBV2|-|-|TRBJ1-5
CASSEGNPGVVSQPQHF
TGTGCCAGCAGTGAAGGCAACCCGGGAGTCGTAAGTCAGCCCCAGCATTTT
>TRBV18|-|-|TRBJ1-2
CASSPSTGTFSPDGGYTF
TGTGCCAGCTCACCCTCGACAGGAACGTTTTCGCCGGACGGTGGCTACACCTTC
>TRBV19|-|TRBD2|TRBJ2-1
CASSDSGGRYNEQFF
TGTGCCAGTAGTGATTCGGGGGGTCGATACAATGAGCAGTTCTTC
>TRBV5-4|-|TRBD2|TRBJ2-3
CASRDGGVGDTQYF
TGTGCCAGCAGGGACGGGGGGGTGGGGGATACGCAGTATTTT
>TRBV9|-|-|TRBJ2-7
CASSVEDSTYEQYF
TGTGCCAGCAGCGTAGAAGACTCAACCTACGAGCAGTACTTC
>TRBV7-7|once|-|TRBJ2-3
CASSAKGTQYF
TGTGCCAGCAGCGCCAAGGGGACGCAGTATTTT
>TRBV29-1|-|-|TRBJ1-4
CSARPGHNEKLFF
TGCAGCGCCCGGCCCGGACATAATGAAAAACTGTTTTTT
>TRBV28|-|-|TRBJ2-5
CASSLDSFRETQYF
TGTGCCAGCAGTTTAGACTCGTTCAGAGAGACCCAGTACTTC
>TRBV10-3|-|-|TRBJ1-4
CAISESPGASNEKLFF
TGTGCCATCAGTGAGTCTCCAGGGGCATCTAATGAAAAACTGTTTTTT
>TRBV30|-|-|TRBJ2-5
CAWSRRGRETQYF
TGTGCCTGGAGTAGGCGGGGCCGAGAGACCCAGTACTTC
>TRBV7-2|-|TRBD2|TRBJ2-1
CASTSASGGVDEQFF
TGTGCCAGCACCTCAGCAAGCGGGGGTGTCGATGAGCAGTTCTTC
>TRBV27|once|-|TRBJ2-3
CASSPGTDTQYF
TGTGCCAGCAGTCCGGGAACAGATACGCAGTATTTT
>TRBV5-1|-|TRBD1|TRBJ2-7
CASSPDGTGYEQYF
TGCGCCAGCAGCCCAGACGGGACAGGGTATGAGCAGTACTTC
>TRBV7-9|-|-|TRBJ2-6
CASSLRPTGLSGANVLTF
TGTGCCAGCAGCCTTAGGCCCACAGGGCTCTCTGGGGCCAACGTCCTGACTTTC
>TRBV6-5|once|-|TRBJ1-2
CASRQTGYYGYTF
TGTGCCAGCAGGCAAACAGGGTACTATGGCTACACCTTC
>TRBV30|once|-|TRBJ2-7
CAWGRASYEQYF
TGTGCCTGGGGGAGAGCCTCCTACGAGCAGTACTTC
>TRBV9|once|TRBD1|TRBJ1-4
CASSTGTGKTTNEKLFF
TGTGCCAGCAGCACGGGGACAGGGAAAACAACTAATGAAAAACTGTTTTTT
>TRBV7-9|-|-|TRBJ2-7
CASSPRGPQGGEQYF
TGTGCCAGCAGCCCCCGGGGTCCTCAGGGGGGCGAGCAGTACTTC
>TRBV10-3|-|TRBD1|TRBJ1-3
CAISGSGTGRNTIYF
TGTGCCATCAGTGGATCTGGGACAGGTCGAAACACCATATATTTT
>TRBV27|-|-|TRBJ1-3
CASSLVGSSGNTIYF
TGTGCCAGCAGTTTAGTAGGGAGCTCTGGAAACACCATATATTTT
>TRBV9|-|-|TRBJ2-1
CASSVAQVGHNEQFF
TGTGCCAGCAGCGTAGCTCAGGTGGGGCACAATGAGCAGTTCTTC
>TRBV9|-|-|TRBJ2-1
CASTGENYNEQFF
TGTGCCAGCACGGGGGAGAACTACAATGAGCAGTTCTTC
>TRBV5-4|-|-|TRBJ1-1
CASSPPQGMNTEAFF
TGTGCCAGCAGCCCCCCCCAGGGGATGAACACTGAAGCTTTCTTT
>TRBV19|-|-|TRBJ1-5
CASRISGTRSNQPQHF
TGTGCCAGTAGGATAAGCGGGACACGATCCAATCAGCCCCAGCATTTT
>TRBV11-2|-|-|TRBJ1-2
CASRGTLSDHGYTF
TGTGCCAGCAGGGGGACATTGTCAGACCATGGCTACACCTTC
>TRBV6-6|-|-|TRBJ1-1
CASSQPTQGGTFF
TGTGCCAGCAGCCAGCCGACACAAGGGGGTACTTTCTTT
>TRBV5-1|-|-|TRBJ2-3
CASSPGDTQYF
TGCGCCAGCAGCCCGGGTGATACGCAGTATTTT
>TRBV19|-|TRBD1|TRBJ2-6
CASLASSGTGSGANVLTF
TGTGCCAGTCTTGCCAGCTCCGGGACAGGGTCTGGGGCCAACGTCCTGACTTTC
>TRBV23-1|-|TRBD2|TRBJ2-7
CASSQTAGGQDHEQYF
TGCGCCAGCAGTCAAACAGCGGGGGGCCAAGACCACGAGCAGTACTTC
>TRBV30|-|TRBD1|TRBJ1-5
CAWSPQGGSQPQHF
TGTGCCTGGAGCCCCCAGGGGGGCAGTCAGCCCCAGCATTTT
>TRBV7-9|once|TRBD1|TRBJ1-2
CASSRVSGQGGWGYTF
TGTGCCAGCAGCCGTGTGTCTGGACAGGGGGGTTGGGGCTACACCTTC
>TRBV27|-|-|TRBJ2-3
CASSFVAQTDRTDTQYF
TGTGCCAGCAGTTTTGTAGCACAGACAGACCGCACAGATACGCAGTATTTT
>TRBV30|-|-|TRBJ1-2
CAWIPTIYHSGGYTF
TGTGCCTGGATCCCCACAATATATCACTCGGGTGGCTACACCTTC
>TRBV14|-|-|TRBJ1-1
CASSQTVFSVYTEAFF
TGTGCCAGCAGCCAAACTGTTTTCTCGGTTTACACTGAAGCTTTCTTT
>TRBV7-8|-|-|TRBJ2-5
CASSLAAPGSSKETQYF
TGTGCCAGCAGCTTAGCCGCCCCGGGTTCTAGTAAAGAGACCCAGTACTTC
>TRBV10-2|-|-|TRBJ2-1
CASNQRSSYNEQFF
TGCGCCAGCAACCAGAGGAGCTCCTACAATGAGCAGTTCTTC
>TRBV6-5|-|-|TRBJ1-1
CASSTRRGGTEAFF
TGTGCCAGCAGTACCCGCCGGGGTGGGACTGAAGCTTTCTTT
>TRBV30|once|-|TRBJ1-2
CAWSVRAGVNYGYTF
TGTGCCTGGAGTGTACGAGCAGGGGTTAACTATGGCTACACCTTC
>TRBV15|-|TRBD1|TRBJ1-2
CATSSSRGINYGYTF
TGTGCCACCAGCAGTTCCAGGGGGATTAACTATGGCTACACCTTC
>TRBV18|-|-|TRBJ2-1
CASSPRIWSRRYNEQFF
TGTGCCAGCTCACCACGGATTTGGTCGCGGAGATACAATGAGCAGTTCTTC
>TRBV5-1|-|-|TRBJ1-4
CASSGGWMREKLFF
TGCGCCAGCAGCGGCGGTTGGATGCGTGAAAAACTGTTTTTT
>TRBV11-2|once|TRBD2|TRBJ2-1
CASSFPSGGAENEQFF
TGTGCCAGCAGCTTTCCTAGCGGGGGGGCTGAGAATGAGCAGTTCTTC
>TRBV9|-|-|TRBJ1-3
CASWSGLGGNTIYF
TGTGCCAGTTGGTCAGGGTTGGGAGGAAACACCATATATTTT
>TRBV9|-|TRBD1|TRBJ1-1
CASKALQGLNTEAFF
TGTGCCAGCAAGGCGTTACAGGGGCTGAACACTGAAGCTTTCTTT
>TRBV5-1|-|-|TRBJ1-1
CASNRGEGNTEAFF
TGCGCCAGCAACCGGGGGGAGGGGAACACTGAAGCTTTCTTT
>TRBV11-2|-|TRBD2|TRBJ2-7
CASSSPGGYEQYF
TGTGCCAGCAGCTCCCCCGGGGGGTACGAGCAGTACTTC
>TRBV5-1|-|-|TRBJ1-1
CASSGGYGSTEAFF
TGCGCCAGCAGCGGAGGGTACGGATCCACTGAAGCTTTCTTT
>TRBV7-9|-|TRBD1|TRBJ1-3
CASSFGTAIGNTIYF
TGTGCCAGCAGCTTCGGGACAGCTATTGGAAACACCATATATTTT
>TRBV29-1|-|-|TRBJ2-3
CSVNPPADTQYF
TGCAGCGTTAATCCCCCAGCAGATACGCAGTATTTT